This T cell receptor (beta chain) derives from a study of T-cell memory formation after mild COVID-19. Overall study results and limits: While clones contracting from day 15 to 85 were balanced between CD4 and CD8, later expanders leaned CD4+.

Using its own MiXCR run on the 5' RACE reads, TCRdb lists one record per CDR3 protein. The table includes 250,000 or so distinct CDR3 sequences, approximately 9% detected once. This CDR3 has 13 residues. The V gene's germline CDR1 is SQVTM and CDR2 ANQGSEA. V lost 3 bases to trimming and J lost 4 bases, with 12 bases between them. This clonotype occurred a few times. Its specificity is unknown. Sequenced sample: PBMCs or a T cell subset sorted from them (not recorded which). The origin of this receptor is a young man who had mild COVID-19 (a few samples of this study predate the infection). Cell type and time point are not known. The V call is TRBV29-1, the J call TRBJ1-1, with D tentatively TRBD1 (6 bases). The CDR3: CSVDTGSSTEAFF. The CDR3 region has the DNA TGCAGCGTTGACACAGGGTCGTCCACTGAAGCTTTCTTT.